This entry concerns a single T cell receptor beta chain. As to treatment: randomized to nivolumab then ipilimumab (arm A) or the reverse (arm B). No patient had prior DNA-damaging chemotherapy. Live CD3+CD8+ CD19− CD56− cells were sorted from PBMCs. CDR1 and CDR2 from the germline V gene are SGHRS and YFSETQ. V lost 2 bases to trimming and J lost 6 bases; unmatched junction nucleotides: 4. This CDR3 contains 15 residues. TCRdb's copy holds only in-frame clones and misses some; the assay was immunoSEQ multiplex PCR. The repertoire includes about 40,000 clones, just under 85% of them detected once, and less than 7% sits in the top ten. The entry originates in a study of sequential checkpoint blockade in melanoma.

This specimen was CD8+ T cells sorted from blood (inferred from file names), taken from a patient given nivolumab and ipilimumab in sequence. The V and J genes are TRBV5-1 and TRBJ2-7, with 14 bases fitting TRBD2. The source of this sequence is a human donor with melanoma. The CDR3 DNA reads as TGCGCCAGCAGCTTTAGACTAGCGGGAGGGTTCGAGCAGTACTTC. It codes for CASSFRLAGGFEQYF. The whole variable domain, filled in from reference TRBV5-1 and TRBJ2-7, reads KAGVTQTPRYLIKTRGQQVTLSCSPISGHRSVSWYQQTPGQGLQFLFEYFSETQRNKGNFPGRFSGRQFSNSRSEMNVSTLELGDSALYLCASSFRLAGGFEQYFGPGTRLTVT.